This TCR beta chain was observed in a study of blood T cells in healthy people across ages. Details on this clonotype: The antigen remains unidentified.

Next came a second PCR, run for about 7 to 12 cycles, which used a sample-barcoded 5' primer along with a J-beta primer mix. Every single cDNA molecule received a tag from a template-switch adaptor with 12 random nucleotides. Via MiXCR, TCRdb re-called the 5' RACE reads, giving one row per CDR3 protein. This repertoire shows around 990,000 distinct CDR3 sequences, under 30% found once; its top ten account for less than 0.85%. Study-level points and caveats: Estimated diversity that came from one million T cells was considered an underestimate. In long-lived donors, naive CD4+ cell counts and diversity exceeded those of aged donors.

Germline V lookup: CDR1 MNHEY, CDR2 SVGAGI. The CDR3 is made up of 13 amino acids. Trimming removed 7 bases from V and 6 bases from J, with 15 bases in between. This sample was also put to use in a study of T cells of mothers and their children. That paper adds: T cell clones that were persistent and microchimeric went undetected.

The rearrangement uses TRBV6-5 and TRBJ1-2, with D possibly being TRBD1 (5 bases). The receptor comes from a girl aged 2 to 9 in good health. The sample was blood. The CDR3 DNA reads as TGTGCCAGCACGATTGCAGGGTCCAATGGCTACACCTTC. It encodes CASTIAGSNGYTF.